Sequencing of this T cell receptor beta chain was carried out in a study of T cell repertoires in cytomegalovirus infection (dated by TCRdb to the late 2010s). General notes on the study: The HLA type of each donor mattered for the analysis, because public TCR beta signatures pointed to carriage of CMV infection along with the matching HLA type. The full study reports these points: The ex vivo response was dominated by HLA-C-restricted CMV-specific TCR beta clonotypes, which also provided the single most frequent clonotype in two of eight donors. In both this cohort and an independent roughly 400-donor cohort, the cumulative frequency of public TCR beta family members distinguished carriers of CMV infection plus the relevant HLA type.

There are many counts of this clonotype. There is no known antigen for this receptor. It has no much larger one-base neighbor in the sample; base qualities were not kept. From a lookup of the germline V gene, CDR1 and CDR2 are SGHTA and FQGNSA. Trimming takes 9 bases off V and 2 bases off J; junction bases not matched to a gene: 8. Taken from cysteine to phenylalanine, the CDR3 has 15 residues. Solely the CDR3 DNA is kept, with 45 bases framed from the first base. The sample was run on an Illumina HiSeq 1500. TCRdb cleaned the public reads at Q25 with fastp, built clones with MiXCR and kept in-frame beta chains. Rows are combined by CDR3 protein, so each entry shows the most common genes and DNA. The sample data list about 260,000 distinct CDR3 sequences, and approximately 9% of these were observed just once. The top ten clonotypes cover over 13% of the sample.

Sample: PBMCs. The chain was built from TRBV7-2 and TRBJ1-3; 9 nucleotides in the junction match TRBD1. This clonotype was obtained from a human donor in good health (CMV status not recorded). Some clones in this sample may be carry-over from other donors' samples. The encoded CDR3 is CASCADRGPGNTIYF. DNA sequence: TGTGCCAGTTGCGCGGACAGGGGACCTGGAAACACCATATATTTT.